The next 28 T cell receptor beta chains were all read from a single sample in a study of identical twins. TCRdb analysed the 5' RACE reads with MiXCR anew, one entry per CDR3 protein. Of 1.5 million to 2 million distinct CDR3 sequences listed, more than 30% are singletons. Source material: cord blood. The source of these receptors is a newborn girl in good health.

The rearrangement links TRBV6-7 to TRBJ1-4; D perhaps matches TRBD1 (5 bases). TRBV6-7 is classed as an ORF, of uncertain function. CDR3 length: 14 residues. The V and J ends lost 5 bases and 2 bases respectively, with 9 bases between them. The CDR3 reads CASSPRVTNEKLFF. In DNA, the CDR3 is TGTGCCAGCAGTCCCAGGGTGACTAATGAAAAACTGTTTTTT.

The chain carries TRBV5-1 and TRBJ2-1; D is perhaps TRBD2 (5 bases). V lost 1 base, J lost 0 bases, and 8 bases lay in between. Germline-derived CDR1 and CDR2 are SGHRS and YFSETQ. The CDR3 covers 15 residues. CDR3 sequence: CASSLRENSYNEQFF. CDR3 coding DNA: TGCGCCAGCAGCTTGCGGGAAAACTCCTACAATGAGCAGTTCTTC.

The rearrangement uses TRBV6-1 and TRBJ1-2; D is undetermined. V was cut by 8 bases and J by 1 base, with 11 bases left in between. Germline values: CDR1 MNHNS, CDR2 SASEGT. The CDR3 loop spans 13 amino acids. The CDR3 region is CASGRQLNYGYTF. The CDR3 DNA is TGTGCCAGCGGGCGGCAGCTTAACTATGGCTACACCTTC.

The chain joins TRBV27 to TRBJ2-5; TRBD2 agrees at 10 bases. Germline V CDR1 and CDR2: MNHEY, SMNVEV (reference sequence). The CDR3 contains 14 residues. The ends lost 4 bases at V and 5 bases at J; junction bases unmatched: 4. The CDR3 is CASSSPGLAETQYF. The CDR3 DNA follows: TGTGCCAGCAGTTCACCGGGACTAGCGGAGACCCAGTACTTC.

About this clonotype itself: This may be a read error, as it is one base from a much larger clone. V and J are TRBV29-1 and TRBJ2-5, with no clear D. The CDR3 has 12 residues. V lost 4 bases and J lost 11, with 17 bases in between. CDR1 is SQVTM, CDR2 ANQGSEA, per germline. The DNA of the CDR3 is TGCAGCGTTGGAGCGACCACCAATGAGCAGTACTTC. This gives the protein CSVGATTNEQYF.

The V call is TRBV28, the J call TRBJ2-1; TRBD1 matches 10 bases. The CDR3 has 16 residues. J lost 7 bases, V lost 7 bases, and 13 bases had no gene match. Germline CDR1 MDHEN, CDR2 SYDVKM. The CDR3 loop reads CASTLRTWTGGNEQFF. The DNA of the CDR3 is TGTGCCAGCACCTTACGAACTTGGACAGGGGGGAATGAGCAGTTCTTC.

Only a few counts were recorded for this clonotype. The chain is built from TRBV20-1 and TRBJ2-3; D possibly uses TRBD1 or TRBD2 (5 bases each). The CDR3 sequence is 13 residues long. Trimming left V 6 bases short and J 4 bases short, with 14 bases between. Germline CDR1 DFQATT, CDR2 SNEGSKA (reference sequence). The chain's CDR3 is CSARALGADTQYF. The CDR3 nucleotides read TGCAGTGCCCGTGCTCTGGGGGCAGATACGCAGTATTTT.

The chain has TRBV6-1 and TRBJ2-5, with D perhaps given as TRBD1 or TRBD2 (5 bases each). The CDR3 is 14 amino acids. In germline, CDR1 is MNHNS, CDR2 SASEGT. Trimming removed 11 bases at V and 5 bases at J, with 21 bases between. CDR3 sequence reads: CALSRGTTGETQYF. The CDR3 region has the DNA TGTGCCCTAAGCAGAGGGACCACCGGTGAGACCCAGTACTTC.

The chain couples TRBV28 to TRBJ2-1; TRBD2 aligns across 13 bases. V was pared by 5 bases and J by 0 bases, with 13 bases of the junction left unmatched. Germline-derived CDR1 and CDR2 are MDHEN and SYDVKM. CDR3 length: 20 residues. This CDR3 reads CASSPPGGLAGRSSYNEQFF. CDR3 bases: TGTGCCAGCAGTCCCCCCGGGGGACTAGCGGGACGAAGCTCCTACAATGAGCAGTTCTTC.

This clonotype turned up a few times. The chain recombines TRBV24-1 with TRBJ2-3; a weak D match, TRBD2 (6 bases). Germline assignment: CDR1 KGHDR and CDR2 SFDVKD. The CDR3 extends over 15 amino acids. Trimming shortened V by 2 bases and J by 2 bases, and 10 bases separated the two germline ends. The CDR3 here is CATSDYWGLTDTQYF. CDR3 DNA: TGTGCCACCAGTGATTACTGGGGACTCACAGATACGCAGTATTTT.

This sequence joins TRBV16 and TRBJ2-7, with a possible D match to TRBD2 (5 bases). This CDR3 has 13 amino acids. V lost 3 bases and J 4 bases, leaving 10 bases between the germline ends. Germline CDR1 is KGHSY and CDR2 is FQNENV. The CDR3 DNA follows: TGTGCCAGCAGCCAGACGGGAAGATACGAGCAGTACTTC. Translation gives CASSQTGRYEQYF.

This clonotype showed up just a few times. In DNA form, the CDR3 reads TGCAGTGCTAGAGATGACTCATCCATTTGGCCTAACTATGGCTACACCTTC. Residues: CSARDDSSIWPNYGYTF. V and J are TRBV20-1 and TRBJ1-2, with D hard to call. The V end lost 0 bases, the J end lost 0 bases, and 17 bases lay between the germline ends. This CDR3 is 17 amino acids long. Germline lookup yields CDR1 DFQATT and CDR2 SNEGSKA (reference sequence).

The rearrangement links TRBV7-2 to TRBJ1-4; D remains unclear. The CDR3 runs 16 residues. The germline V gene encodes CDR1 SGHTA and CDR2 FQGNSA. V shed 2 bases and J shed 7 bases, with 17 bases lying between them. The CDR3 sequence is CASSLRRRGAGEKLFF. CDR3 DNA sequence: TGTGCCAGCAGCTTACGACGCCGAGGCGCTGGTGAAAAACTGTTTTTT.

Written as DNA, the CDR3 is TGTGCCAGCAGCCCGCGGACAGGGGGCTACGAAGCTTTCTTT. It yields the protein CASSPRTGGYEAFF. The chain recombines TRBV13 with TRBJ1-1; 11 nucleotides align to TRBD1. The CDR3 length is 14 residues. Germline V gene sequence: CDR1 PRHDT, CDR2 FYEKMQ (reference sequence). J lost 8 bases, V lost 5 bases, and 7 bases had no gene match.

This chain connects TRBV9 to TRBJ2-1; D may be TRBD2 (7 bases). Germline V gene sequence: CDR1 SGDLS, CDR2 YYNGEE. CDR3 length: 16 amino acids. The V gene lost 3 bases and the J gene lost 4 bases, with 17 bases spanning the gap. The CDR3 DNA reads TGTGCCAGCAGCGCGAGGGGGACTAACGGATACAATGAGCAGTTCTTC. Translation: CASSARGTNGYNEQFF.

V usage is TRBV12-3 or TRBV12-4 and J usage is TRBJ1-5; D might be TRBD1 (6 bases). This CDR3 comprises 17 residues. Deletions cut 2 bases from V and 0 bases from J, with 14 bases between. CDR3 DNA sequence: TGTGCCAGCAGTTTAAGAGACGGGGGGCATAGCAATCAGCCCCAGCATTTT. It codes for CASSLRDGGHSNQPQHF.

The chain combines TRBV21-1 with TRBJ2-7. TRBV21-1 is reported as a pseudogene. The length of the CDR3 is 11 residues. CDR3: CASTQGCEQYF. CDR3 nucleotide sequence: TGTGCCAGCACCCAAGGGTGTGAGCAGTACTTC.

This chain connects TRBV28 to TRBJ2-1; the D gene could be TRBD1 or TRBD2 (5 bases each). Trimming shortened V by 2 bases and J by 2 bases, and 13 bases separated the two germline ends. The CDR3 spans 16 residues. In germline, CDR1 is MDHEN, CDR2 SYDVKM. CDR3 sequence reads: CASSLRGAQAYNEQFF. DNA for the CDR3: TGTGCCAGCAGTTTACGAGGGGCGCAGGCCTACAATGAGCAGTTCTTC.

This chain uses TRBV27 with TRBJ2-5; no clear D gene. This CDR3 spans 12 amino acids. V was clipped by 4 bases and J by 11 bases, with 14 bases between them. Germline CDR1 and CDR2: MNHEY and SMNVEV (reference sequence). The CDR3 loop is CASSSDINEQYF. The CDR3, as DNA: TGTGCCAGCAGTTCCGACATCAATGAGCAGTACTTC.

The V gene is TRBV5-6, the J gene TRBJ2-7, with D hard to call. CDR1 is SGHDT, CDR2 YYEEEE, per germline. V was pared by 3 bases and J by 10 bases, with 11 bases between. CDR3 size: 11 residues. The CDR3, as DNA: TGTGCCAGCAGCTCGGTGGGCGCCCAGTACTTC. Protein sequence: CASSSVGAQYF.

CDR3 amino acids: CASHRGTVSYNEQFF. CDR3 nucleotides: TGTGCCAGCCACCGGGGGACCGTTTCCTACAATGAGCAGTTCTTC. The chain uses TRBV28 and TRBJ2-1, with TRBD2 as a possible D gene (6 bases). V dropped 8 bases and J dropped 1 base, with 15 bases sitting between them. CDR3 length: 15 residues. In germline, CDR1 is MDHEN, CDR2 SYDVKM.

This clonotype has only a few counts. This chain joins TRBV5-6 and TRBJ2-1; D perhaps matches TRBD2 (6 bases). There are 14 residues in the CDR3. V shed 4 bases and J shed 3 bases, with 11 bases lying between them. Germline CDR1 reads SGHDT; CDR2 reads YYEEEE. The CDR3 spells CASSLDYLYNEQFF. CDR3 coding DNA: TGTGCCAGCAGCCTGGACTATCTCTACAATGAGCAGTTCTTC.

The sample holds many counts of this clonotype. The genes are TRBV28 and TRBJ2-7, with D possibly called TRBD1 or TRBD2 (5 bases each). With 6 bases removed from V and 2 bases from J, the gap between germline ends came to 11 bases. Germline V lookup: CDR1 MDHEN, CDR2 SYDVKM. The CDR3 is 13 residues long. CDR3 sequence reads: CASSWGRAYEQYF. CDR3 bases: TGTGCCAGCAGCTGGGGACGGGCCTACGAGCAGTACTTC.

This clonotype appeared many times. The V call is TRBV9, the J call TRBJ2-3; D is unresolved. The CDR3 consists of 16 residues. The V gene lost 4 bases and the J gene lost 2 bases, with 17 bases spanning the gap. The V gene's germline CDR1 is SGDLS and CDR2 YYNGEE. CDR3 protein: CASSPPSSHLTDTQYF. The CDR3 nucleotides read TGTGCCAGCAGCCCACCCAGCTCACACCTCACAGATACGCAGTATTTT.

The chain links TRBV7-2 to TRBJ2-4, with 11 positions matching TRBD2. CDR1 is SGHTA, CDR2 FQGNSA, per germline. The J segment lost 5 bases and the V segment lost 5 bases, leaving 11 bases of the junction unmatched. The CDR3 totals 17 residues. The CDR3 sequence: CASSPQTSGILQNIQYF. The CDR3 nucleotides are TGTGCCAGCAGCCCCCAGACTAGCGGGATCCTTCAAAACATTCAGTACTTC.

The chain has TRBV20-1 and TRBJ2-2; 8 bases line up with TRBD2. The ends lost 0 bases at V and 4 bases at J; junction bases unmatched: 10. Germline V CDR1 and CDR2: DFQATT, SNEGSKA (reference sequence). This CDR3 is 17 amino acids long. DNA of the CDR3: TGCAGTGCTAGAGATCGTGGACGGGGGGGCCTCACCGGGGAGCTGTTTTTT. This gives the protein CSARDRGRGGLTGELFF.

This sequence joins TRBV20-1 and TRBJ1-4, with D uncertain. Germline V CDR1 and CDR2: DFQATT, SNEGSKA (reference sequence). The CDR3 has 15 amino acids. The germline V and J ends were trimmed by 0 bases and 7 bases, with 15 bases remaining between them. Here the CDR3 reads CSARDQTAGTEKLFF. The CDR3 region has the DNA TGCAGTGCTAGAGATCAAACGGCAGGAACTGAAAAACTGTTTTTT.

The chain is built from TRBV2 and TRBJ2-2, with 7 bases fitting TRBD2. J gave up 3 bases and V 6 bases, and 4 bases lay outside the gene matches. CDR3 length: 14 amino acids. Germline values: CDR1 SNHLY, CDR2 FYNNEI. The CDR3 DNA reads TGTGCCAGCAGACCCCTAGCGGACACCGGGGAGCTGTTTTTT. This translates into CASRPLADTGELFF.